The subject of this entry is one T cell receptor (beta chain). How the authors handled the data: Amplified reference gene primers provided the basis for estimating nucleated cell counts. Libraries were prepared by immunoSEQ multiplex PCR; TCRdb keeps only in-frame clonotypes and omits some of them. The D gene and trimming were derived from the DNA, and the V and J assignments and clone size from that table. This sample yields around 100,000 clones, of which roughly nine tenths are seen a single time; 15% to 20% belongs to the top ten. These data are taken from a study of blood T cell repertoires in COVID-19. The CDR3 is 12 amino acids. CDR1 is MNHEY and CDR2 is SVGAGI in the germline V gene. V gave up 5 bases and J gave up 7 bases, with 11 bases separating them.

The chain couples TRBV6-5 to TRBJ1-1, with D possibly TRBD1 on 5 matching bases. Sample: peripheral blood. The receptor was isolated from a woman of 80 years or more in a cohort sampled during active COVID-19. The CDR3 sequence: CASSQMGGEAFF. CDR3 bases: TGTGCCAGCAGTCAAATGGGGGGTGAAGCTTTCTTT.